This T cell receptor beta chain derives from a study of T cell responses to AZD1222 COVID-19 vaccine. Study-level background: Analyses pooled second doses at about 4 or about 12 weeks.

Study observations and caveats: At baseline, just a handful of AZD1222 recipients tested seropositive. None of the repertoires were sampled until the peak T cell response had passed. Of spike-specific TCRs, nearly half reportedly target regions left unmutated in variants.

TCRdb's table, derived via immunoSEQ multiplex PCR, lists solely in-frame clones and lacks some. The sample has about 120,000 clones, about 90% seen once; the top ten hold around 8.6%. The CDR3 loop spans 14 amino acids. With 7 bases removed from V and 1 base from J, the gap between germline ends came to 15 bases. From germline, CDR1 is SQVTM and CDR2 ANQGSEA. Points on this clone: Antigen: not known.

The sequence came from an adult in good health. The material sequenced was peripheral blood, taken on day 0 of AZD1222 vaccination. J is TRBJ2-3 and V is TRBV29-1, with TRBD2 as a possible D gene (6 bases). This chain's CDR3 is CSAGPAGRTDTQYF. The CDR3 DNA reads as TGCAGCGCCGGTCCCGCGGGGCGCACAGATACGCAGTATTTT.